This T cell receptor (beta chain) is drawn from a study of OX40 agonist ivuxolimab in advanced cancers. Generated by immunoSEQ multiplex PCR, the TCRdb table keeps only in-frame clones and is missing some. The repertoire has some 42,000 clones, about 79% of them found once; the top ten carry approximately 25%. A history of autoimmune disease or systemic immunosuppression excluded patients. As concerns this clone: Its specificity is not known.

Findings and caveats of the study: The investigators did not determine what antigen specificity the expanded peripheral T cells had.

The CDR3 totals 18 residues. Germline-derived CDR1 and CDR2 are MDHEN and SYDVKM. V was pared by 6 bases and J by 3 bases, with 26 bases between. The sequenced sample was CD4+ or CD8+ T cells sorted from blood, obtained in a trial of the OX40 agonist ivuxolimab. The chain joins TRBV28 to TRBJ1-1; possible D gene TRBD1, 6 bases. This sequence originates from an adult with an advanced solid tumor such as melanoma, head and neck, liver or kidney cancer. The CDR3 sequence is CASSFSFGGGQRDTEAFF. The CDR3 nucleotides read TGTGCCAGCAGCTTCTCTTTCGGTGGGGGCCAGCGAGACACTGAAGCTTTCTTT.